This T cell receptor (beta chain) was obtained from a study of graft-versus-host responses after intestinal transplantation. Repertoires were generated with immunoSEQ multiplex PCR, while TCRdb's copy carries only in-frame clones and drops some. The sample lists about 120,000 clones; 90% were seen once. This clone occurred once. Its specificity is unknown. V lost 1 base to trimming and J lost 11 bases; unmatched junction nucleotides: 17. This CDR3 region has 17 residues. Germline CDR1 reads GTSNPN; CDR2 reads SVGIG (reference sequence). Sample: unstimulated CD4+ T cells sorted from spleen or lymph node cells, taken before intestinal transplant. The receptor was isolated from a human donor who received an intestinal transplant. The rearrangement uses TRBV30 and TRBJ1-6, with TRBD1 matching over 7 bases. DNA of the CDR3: TGTGCCTGGAGTGAGCACCGAGGGGACAGTCCAAGGGCACCCCTCCACTTT. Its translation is CAWSEHRGDSPRAPLHF. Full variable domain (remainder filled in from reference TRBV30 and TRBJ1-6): SQTIHQWPATLVQPVGSPLSLECTVEGTSNPNLYWYRQAAGRGLQLLFYSVGIGQISSEVPQNLSASRPQDRQFILSSKKLLLSDSGFYLCAWSEHRGDSPRAPLHFGNGTRLTVT.